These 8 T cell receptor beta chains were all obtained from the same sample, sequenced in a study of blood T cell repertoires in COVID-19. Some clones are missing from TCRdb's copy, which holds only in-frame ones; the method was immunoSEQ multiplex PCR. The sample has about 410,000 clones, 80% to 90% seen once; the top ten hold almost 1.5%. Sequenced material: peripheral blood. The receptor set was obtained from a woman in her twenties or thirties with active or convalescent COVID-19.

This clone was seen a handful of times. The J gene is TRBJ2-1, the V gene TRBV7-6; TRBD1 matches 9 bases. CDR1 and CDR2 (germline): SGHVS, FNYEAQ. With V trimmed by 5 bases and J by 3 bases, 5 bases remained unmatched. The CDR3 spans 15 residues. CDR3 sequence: CASSLGQGLYNEQFF. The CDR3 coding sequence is TGTGCCAGCAGCCTAGGACAGGGGCTCTACAATGAGCAGTTCTTC.

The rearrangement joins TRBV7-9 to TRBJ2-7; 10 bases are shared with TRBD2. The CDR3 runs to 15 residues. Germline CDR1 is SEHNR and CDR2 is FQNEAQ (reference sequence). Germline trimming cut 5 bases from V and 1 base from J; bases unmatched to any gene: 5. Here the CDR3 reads CASSPRLAGSYEQYF. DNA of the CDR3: TGTGCCAGCAGCCCTCGACTAGCGGGTTCCTACGAGCAGTACTTC.

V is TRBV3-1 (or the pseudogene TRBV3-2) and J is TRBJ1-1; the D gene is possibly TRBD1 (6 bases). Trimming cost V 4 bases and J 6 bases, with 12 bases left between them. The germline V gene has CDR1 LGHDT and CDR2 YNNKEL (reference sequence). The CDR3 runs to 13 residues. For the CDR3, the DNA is TGTGCCAGCAGCCTTGGCCAGGGGCCTGAAGCTTTCTTT. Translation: CASSLGQGPEAFF.

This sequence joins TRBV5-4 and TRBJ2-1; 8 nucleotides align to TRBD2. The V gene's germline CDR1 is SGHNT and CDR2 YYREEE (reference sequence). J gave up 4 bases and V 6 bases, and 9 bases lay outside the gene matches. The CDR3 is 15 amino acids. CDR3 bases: TGTGCCAGCACCATTGGAACTAGCGGATACAATGAGCAGTTCTTC. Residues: CASTIGTSGYNEQFF.

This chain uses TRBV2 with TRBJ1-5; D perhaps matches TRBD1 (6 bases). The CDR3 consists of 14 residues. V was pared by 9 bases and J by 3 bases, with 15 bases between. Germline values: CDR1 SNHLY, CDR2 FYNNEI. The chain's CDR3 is CASQPRDINQPQHF. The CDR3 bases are TGTGCCAGTCAGCCGAGGGACATCAATCAGCCCCAGCATTTT.

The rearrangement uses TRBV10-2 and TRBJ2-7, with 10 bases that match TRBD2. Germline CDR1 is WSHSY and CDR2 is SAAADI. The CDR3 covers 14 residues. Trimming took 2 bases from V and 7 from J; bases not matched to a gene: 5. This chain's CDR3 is CASSELAGVQEQYF. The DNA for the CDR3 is TGCGCCAGCAGTGAGCTAGCGGGAGTACAGGAGCAGTACTTC.

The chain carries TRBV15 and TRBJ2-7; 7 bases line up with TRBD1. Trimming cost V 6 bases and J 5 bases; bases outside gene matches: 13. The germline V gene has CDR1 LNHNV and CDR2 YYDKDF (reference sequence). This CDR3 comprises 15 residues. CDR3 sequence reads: CATSSGQTGQHEQYF. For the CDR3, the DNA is TGTGCCACCAGTTCGGGACAGACAGGGCAACACGAGCAGTACTTC.

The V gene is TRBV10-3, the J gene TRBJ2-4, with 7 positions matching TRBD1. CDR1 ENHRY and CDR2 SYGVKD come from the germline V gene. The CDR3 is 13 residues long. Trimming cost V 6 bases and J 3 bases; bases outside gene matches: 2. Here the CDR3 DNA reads TGTGCCATCAGAGGGGACAGCAAAAACATTCAGTACTTC. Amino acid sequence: CAIRGDSKNIQYF.